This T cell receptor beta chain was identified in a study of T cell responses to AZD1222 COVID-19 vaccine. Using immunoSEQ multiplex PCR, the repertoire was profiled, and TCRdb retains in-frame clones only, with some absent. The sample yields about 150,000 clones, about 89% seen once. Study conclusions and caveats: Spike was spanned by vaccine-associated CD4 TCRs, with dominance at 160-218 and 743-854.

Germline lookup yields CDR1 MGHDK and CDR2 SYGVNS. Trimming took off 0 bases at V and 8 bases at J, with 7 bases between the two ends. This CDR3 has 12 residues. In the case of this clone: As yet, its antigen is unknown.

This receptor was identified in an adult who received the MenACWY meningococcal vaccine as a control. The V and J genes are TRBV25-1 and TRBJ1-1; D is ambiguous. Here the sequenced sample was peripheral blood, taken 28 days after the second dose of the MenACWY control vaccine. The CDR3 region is CASSEYGREAFF. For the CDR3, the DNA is TGTGCCAGCAGTGAATACGGCCGCGAAGCTTTCTTT.